A single sample is the source of the 18 T cell receptor beta chains below, sequenced in a study of regulatory T cells in long-lasting Graves disease. Time point: newly diagnosed GD, antithyroid drugs for less than 3 months. Construction of the TCR library relied on RNA isolated from PBMCs. Arm-PCR of CDR3 regions with iRepertoire HTBI primers generated TCR beta libraries. TCRdb re-called the multiplex PCR reads through MiXCR, storing one row per CDR3 protein. The table lists approximately 540,000 distinct CDR3 sequences, approximately 12% of them singletons. The same data also contributed to another study, on T cells in Graves' hyperthyroidism and ophthalmopathy.

This specimen consisted of peripheral blood mononuclear cells (PBMCs), obtained at new diagnosis, from a patient treated with antithyroid drugs. Source of these receptors: a woman in her 30s with Graves disease.

This clonotype was detected many times. The chain employs TRBV7-2 and TRBJ2-5; D is perhaps TRBD2 (5 bases). In germline, CDR1 is SGHTA, CDR2 FQGNSA. The CDR3 spans 14 residues. Trimming took off 1 base at V and 5 bases at J, with 11 bases between the two ends. The CDR3: CASSLGGSAETQYF. The CDR3 nucleotides read TGTGCCAGCAGCTTAGGCGGGTCTGCCGAGACCCAGTACTTC.

There are many counts of this clonotype. V and J are TRBV4-1 and TRBJ2-5; no firm D call. Germline loops: CDR1 MGHRA, CDR2 YSYEKL. Trimming cost V 1 base and J 1 base, with 7 bases left between them. The CDR3 extends over 14 amino acids. CDR3 loop: CASSQGVLQETQYF. The CDR3 nucleotides are TGCGCCAGCAGCCAAGGAGTACTCCAAGAGACCCAGTACTTC.

The chain links TRBV6-2 or TRBV6-3 to TRBJ2-7, with D unresolved. Trimming left V 5 bases short and J 6 bases short, with 11 bases between. CDR1 and CDR2 (germline): MNHEY, SVGEGT. CDR3 length: 12 amino acids. DNA of the CDR3: TGTGCCAGCAGTCAGGATCTCCCCGAGCAGTACTTC. As protein: CASSQDLPEQYF.

V usage is TRBV9 and J usage is TRBJ2-1, with TRBD2 matching over 16 bases. Looked up from germline, CDR1 is SGDLS and CDR2 is YYNGEE. The CDR3 has 20 residues. V lost 4 bases to trimming and J lost 2 bases; unmatched junction nucleotides: 12. The DNA of the CDR3 is TGTGCCAGCAGCCCAAGAGGGACTAGCGGGAGGGGCGGGACCTACAATGAGCAGTTCTTC. Protein product: CASSPRGTSGRGGTYNEQFF.

A remark on this clonotype: This may arise from a read error, as a much more abundant clone is one base away. This sequence joins TRBV20-1 and TRBJ2-1; 8 positions match TRBD1. Trimming cost V 4 bases and J 10 bases; bases outside gene matches: 9. The CDR3 extends over 13 amino acids. Per germline, CDR1 DFQATT and CDR2 SNEGSKA (reference sequence). The CDR3 DNA reads TGCAGTGCTACACACCAGGGGGCGTGGGAGCAGTTCTTC. The encoded protein is CSATHQGAWEQFF.

The sample holds many counts of this clonotype. This chain connects TRBV7-2 to TRBJ2-1; TRBD1 matches at 9 bases. The CDR3 consists of 18 residues. J lost 4 bases, V lost 7 bases, and 17 bases had no gene match. Germline loops: CDR1 SGHTA, CDR2 FQGNSA. The CDR3 coding sequence is TGTGCCAGCATCCCTAGGGGGGGGGGACAGGGTCATTACAATGAGCAGTTCTTC. Its translation: CASIPRGGGQGHYNEQFF.

In this sample, this clonotype turned up many times. The chain joins TRBV11-2 to TRBJ2-3, with 8 nucleotides matching TRBD2. CDR1 is SGHAT and CDR2 is FQNNGV in the germline V gene. With V trimmed by 0 bases and J by 0 bases, 5 bases remained unmatched. The CDR3 contains 17 residues. The CDR3: CASSLDYSGASTDTQYF. CDR3 DNA: TGTGCCAGCAGCTTAGACTATAGCGGGGCTAGCACAGATACGCAGTATTTT.

Many counts were recorded for this clonotype. This chain joins TRBV12-3 or TRBV12-4 and TRBJ2-1; TRBD1 matches 8 bases. The CDR3 has 15 residues. Germline trimming cut 2 bases from V and 10 bases from J; bases unmatched to any gene: 10. In nucleotides, the CDR3 is TGTGCCAGCAGTTTACAGGGGGCGGTGGGGGTGGAGCAGTTCTTC. Amino acids: CASSLQGAVGVEQFF.

In this sample, this clonotype turned up once. This sequence may be a read error, since a much larger clone differs from it by one base. The chain uses TRBV6-1 and TRBJ2-7, with 8 bases identical to TRBD1. This CDR3 has 15 residues. Per the germline V gene, CDR1 is MNHNS and CDR2 is SASEGT. Here the CDR3 reads CAGRYQTGGSYEQYF. CDR3 DNA: TGTGCCGGCAGGTATCAAACAGGGGGATCCTACGAGCAGTACTTC.

The sample holds a few counts of this clonotype. The chain joins TRBV19 to TRBJ2-2; D uncertain. V dropped 2 bases and J dropped 6 bases, with 10 bases sitting between them. Germline V gene lookup returns CDR1 LNHDA and CDR2 SQIVND (reference sequence). This CDR3 region has 14 residues. CDR3 protein: CASSIWSGAGELFF. CDR3 bases: TGTGCCAGTAGTATATGGTCTGGGGCCGGGGAGCTGTTTTTT.

The table lists this clonotype with many counts. The chain carries TRBV12-3 or TRBV12-4 and TRBJ2-1, with TRBD2 matching 13 bases. The trim removed 5 bases at V and 0 bases at J, leaving 10 bases unmatched. The CDR3 consists of 19 residues. CDR3 sequence: CASSTPGLAGPSSYNEQFF. The CDR3 DNA sequence: TGTGCCAGCAGTACCCCGGGACTAGCGGGACCGAGCTCCTACAATGAGCAGTTCTTC.

This clonotype has a count of ten or more. CDR3 amino acids: CASSPLGLGNQPQHF. In DNA, the CDR3 is TGTGCCAGCAGCCCTCTAGGCCTGGGAAATCAGCCCCAGCATTTT. This chain uses TRBV12-3 or TRBV12-4 with TRBJ1-5; no definite D call. Deletions cut 6 bases from V and 4 bases from J, with 16 bases between. The CDR3 runs to 15 residues.

There are many counts of this clonotype. The chain has TRBV27 and TRBJ2-7; TRBD2 matches 9 bases. V trimming: 3 bases; J trimming: 0 bases; junction bases outside the gene matches: 3. CDR1 is MNHEY, CDR2 SMNVEV, per germline (reference sequence). The CDR3 is 15 residues long. DNA of the CDR3: TGTGCCAGCAGTTTGATAGCGGGAGACTCCTACGAGCAGTACTTC. It yields the protein CASSLIAGDSYEQYF.

The V gene is TRBV7-9, the J gene TRBJ2-1; D gene unclear. Germline values: CDR1 SEHNR, CDR2 FQNEAQ (reference sequence). The CDR3 covers 12 residues. Trimming took 1 base from V and 8 from J, leaving 6 bases between them. The CDR3 spells CASSLVGYEQFF. CDR3 in DNA: TGTGCCAGCAGCTTAGTCGGCTATGAGCAGTTCTTC.

This clonotype was seen at least ten times. The chain is built from TRBV3-1 and TRBJ2-7; 9 bases agree with TRBD1. The CDR3 runs 16 residues. Germline assignment: CDR1 LGHDT and CDR2 YNNKEL (reference sequence). Trimming at V came to 4 bases and at J to 2 bases, leaving 9 bases not matched to a gene. The CDR3 loop reads CASSREYRGPTYEQYF. CDR3 in DNA: TGTGCCAGCAGCCGTGAGTACAGGGGGCCGACCTACGAGCAGTACTTC.

This clonotype came up many times. V gene TRBV7-9 combines with J gene TRBJ2-3, with D maybe TRBD2 (5 bases). The length of the CDR3 is 15 residues. V was trimmed by 5 bases and J by 5 bases, leaving 17 bases between them. Germline lookup yields CDR1 SEHNR and CDR2 FQNEAQ (reference sequence). CDR3 in DNA: TGTGCCAGCAGCCCACACTGGGGAGAAAGAGATACGCAGTATTTT. This sequence encodes CASSPHWGERDTQYF.

This clonotype was counted between two and nine times. This chain links TRBV5-5 with TRBJ2-1; 7 bases line up with TRBD2. V was pared by 8 bases and J by 5 bases, with 16 bases of the junction left unmatched. This CDR3 is built from 16 residues. Germline CDR1 is SGHKS and CDR2 is YYEKEE (reference sequence). This CDR3 is CASYLTPGAGHNEQFF. DNA for the CDR3: TGTGCCAGTTATCTAACACCGGGAGCGGGACACAATGAGCAGTTCTTC.

This clonotype was counted many times. The chain carries TRBV2 and TRBJ1-5; 10 bases are shared with TRBD1. The V and J ends lost 6 bases and 1 base, in that order; junction bases with no gene match: 0. The length of the CDR3 is 14 residues. The V gene's germline CDR1 is SNHLY and CDR2 FYNNEI. CDR3 DNA: TGTGCCAGCAGGGACAGGGGGAGCAATCAGCCCCAGCATTTT. It codes for CASRDRGSNQPQHF.